The entry below gives a single T cell receptor (beta chain) sequence along with its context. Its antigen remains unidentified. An Oncomine TCR Beta short-read assay was used to sequence the DNA from cultured CD4+ T cells. TCRdb re-called the PCR reads with MiXCR, one entry per CDR3 protein. This sample has 20,000 to 30,000 distinct CDR3 sequences, with 55% to 70% found just once. The treatment was: 10-day PBMC culture with coronavirus spike peptide pools or control peptides (ViraFEST assay). In the ViraFEST assay, peptide-pool expansion preceded TCR sequencing of expanded clonotypes. Per-well cultures of millions of PBMCs received 8.5 to 10 IU/ml IL-2 and 10 ug/ml peptide pools. Germline values: CDR1 KGHDR, CDR2 SFDVKD. CDR3 size: 15 residues. Trimming left V 0 bases short and J 4 bases short, with 11 bases between. The source of the sample is a study of vaccination and CD4 T cells after COVID-19. Across the whole study: Following dose two, a median about 65 days (range 14 to 241) passed before post-vaccine samples were taken. Findings and caveats of the study: Spike mono-reactivity applied to 304 of 307 vaccine-specific clones detected in convalescent patients.

The J gene is TRBJ1-2, the V gene TRBV24-1, with TRBD1 as a possible D gene (5 bases). This receptor was taken from a human donor who had recovered from COVID-19. The specimen sequenced was CD4+ T cells from blood, cultured in vitro. Here the CDR3 DNA reads TGTGCCACCAGTGATTTGCAGGGAGGGCGCTATGGCTACACCTTC. This encodes CATSDLQGGRYGYTF.